A single TCR beta chain is shown here with its context. Its antigen is not identified. This entry is derived from a study of T cells in localized non-small cell lung cancer. Notes on the study in general: A median approximately 57 of the top 100 tumor clones appeared in adjacent lung. Uninvolved adjacent lung showed peak T cell clonality, exceeding tumor. Prolonged overall survival went with higher T cell density in the blood. Analysis by sequencing included only one tumor region, so heterogeneity remains possible.

Profiling relied on immunoSEQ multiplex PCR, and the TCRdb table lists in-frame clones only, not all of them. The sample contains about 77,000 clones, approximately 90% of which appear only once. The clonotype originates from a woman between 35 and 70 years old with stage I squamous cell lung carcinoma. The specimen comprised peripheral blood, sampled before any cancer treatment.

The CDR3 reads CASSQEGRGKLFF. Written as DNA, the CDR3 is TGTGCCAGCAGCCAAGAGGGAAGGGGAAAACTGTTTTTT. The chain employs TRBV4-2 and TRBJ1-4; possible D gene TRBD1, 5 bases. This CDR3 spans 13 amino acids. The V gene lost 0 bases and the J gene lost 10 bases, with 9 bases spanning the gap. The germline gives CDR1 LGHNA, CDR2 YNFKEQ.